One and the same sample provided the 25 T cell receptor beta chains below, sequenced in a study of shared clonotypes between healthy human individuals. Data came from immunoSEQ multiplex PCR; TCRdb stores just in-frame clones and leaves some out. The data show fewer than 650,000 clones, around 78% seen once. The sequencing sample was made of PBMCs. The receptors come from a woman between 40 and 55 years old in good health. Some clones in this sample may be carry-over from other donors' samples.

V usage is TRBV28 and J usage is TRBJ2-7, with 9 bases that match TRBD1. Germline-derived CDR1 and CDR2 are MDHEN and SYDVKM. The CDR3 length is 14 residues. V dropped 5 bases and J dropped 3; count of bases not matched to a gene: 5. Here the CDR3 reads CASSTGGPYYEQYF. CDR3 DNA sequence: TGTGCCAGCAGTACAGGGGGCCCCTACTACGAGCAGTACTTC.

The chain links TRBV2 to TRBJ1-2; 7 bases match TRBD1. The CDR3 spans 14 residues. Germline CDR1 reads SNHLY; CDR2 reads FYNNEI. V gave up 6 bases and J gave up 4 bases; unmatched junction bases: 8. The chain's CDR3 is CASRTGVFGYGYTF. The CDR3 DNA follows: TGTGCCAGCAGAACAGGGGTTTTTGGCTATGGCTACACCTTC.

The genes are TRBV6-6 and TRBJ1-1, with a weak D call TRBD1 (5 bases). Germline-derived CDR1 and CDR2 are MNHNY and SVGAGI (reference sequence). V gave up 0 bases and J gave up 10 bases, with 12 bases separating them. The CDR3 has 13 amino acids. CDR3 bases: TGTGCCAGCAGTTACTCAGGAGGGGTTGGAGCTTTCTTT. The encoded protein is CASSYSGGVGAFF.

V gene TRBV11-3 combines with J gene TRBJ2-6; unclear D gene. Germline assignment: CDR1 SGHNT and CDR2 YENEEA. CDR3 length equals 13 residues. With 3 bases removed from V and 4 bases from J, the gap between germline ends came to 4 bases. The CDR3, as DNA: TGTGCCAGCAGCTTCGGGGGGGCCAACGTCCTGACTTTC. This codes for CASSFGGANVLTF.

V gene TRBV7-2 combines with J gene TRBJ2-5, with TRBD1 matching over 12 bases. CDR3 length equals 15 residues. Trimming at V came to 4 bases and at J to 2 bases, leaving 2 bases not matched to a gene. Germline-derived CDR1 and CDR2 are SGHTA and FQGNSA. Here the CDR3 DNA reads TGTGCCAGCAGCTCGGGACAGGGGGCGCAAGAGACCCAGTACTTC. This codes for CASSSGQGAQETQYF.

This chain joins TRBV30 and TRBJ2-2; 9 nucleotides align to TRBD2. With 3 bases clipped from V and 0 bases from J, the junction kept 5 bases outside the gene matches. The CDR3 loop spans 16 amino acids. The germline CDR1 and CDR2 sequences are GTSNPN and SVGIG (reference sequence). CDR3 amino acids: CAWRWGGRANTGELFF. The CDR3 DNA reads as TGTGCCTGGAGGTGGGGCGGGAGGGCGAACACCGGGGAGCTGTTTTTT.

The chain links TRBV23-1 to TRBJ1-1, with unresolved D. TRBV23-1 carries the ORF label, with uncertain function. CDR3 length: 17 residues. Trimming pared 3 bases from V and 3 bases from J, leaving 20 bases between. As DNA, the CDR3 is TGCGCCAGCAGTCACATGGGAACAAAAGGTGAAGACACTGAAGCTTTCTTT. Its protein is CASSHMGTKGEDTEAFF.

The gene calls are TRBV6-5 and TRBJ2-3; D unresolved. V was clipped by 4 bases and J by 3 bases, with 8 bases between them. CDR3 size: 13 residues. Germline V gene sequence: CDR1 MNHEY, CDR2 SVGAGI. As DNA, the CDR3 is TGTGCCAGCAGTTTACCCGGTACAGATACGCAGTATTTT. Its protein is CASSLPGTDTQYF.

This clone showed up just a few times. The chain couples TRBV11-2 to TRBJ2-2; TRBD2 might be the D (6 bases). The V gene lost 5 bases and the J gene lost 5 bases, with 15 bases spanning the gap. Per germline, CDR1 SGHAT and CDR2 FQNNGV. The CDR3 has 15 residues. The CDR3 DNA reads TGTGCCAGCAGCCAAGATCACGGGAGTACCGGGGAGCTGTTTTTT. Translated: CASSQDHGSTGELFF.

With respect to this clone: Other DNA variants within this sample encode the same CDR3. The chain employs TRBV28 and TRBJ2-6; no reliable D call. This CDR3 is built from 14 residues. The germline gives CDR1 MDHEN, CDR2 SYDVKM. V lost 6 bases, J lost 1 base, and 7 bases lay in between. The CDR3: CASSLGSGANVLTF. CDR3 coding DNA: TGTGCCAGCAGCCTGGGGTCTGGGGCCAACGTCCTGACTTTC. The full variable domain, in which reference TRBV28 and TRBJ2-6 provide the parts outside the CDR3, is DVKVTQSSRYLVKRTGEKVFLECVQDMDHENMFWYRQDPGLGLRLIYFSYDVKMKEKGDIPEGYSVSREKKERFSLILESASTNQTSMYLCASSLGSGANVLTFGAGSRLTVL.

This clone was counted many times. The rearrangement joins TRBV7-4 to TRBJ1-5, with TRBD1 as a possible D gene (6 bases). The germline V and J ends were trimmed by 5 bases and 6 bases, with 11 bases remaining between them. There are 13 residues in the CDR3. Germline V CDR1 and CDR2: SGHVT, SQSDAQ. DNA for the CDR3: TGTGCCAGCAGCGAAGAGGGGGGTCAGCCCCAGCATTTT. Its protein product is CASSEEGGQPQHF. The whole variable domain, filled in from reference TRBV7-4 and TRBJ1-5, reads GAGVSQSPRYKVAKRGRDVALRCDSISGHVTLYWYRQTLGQGSEVLTYSQSDAQRDKSGRPSGRFSAERPERSVSTLKIQRTEQGDSAVYLCASSEEGGQPQHFGDGTRLSIL.

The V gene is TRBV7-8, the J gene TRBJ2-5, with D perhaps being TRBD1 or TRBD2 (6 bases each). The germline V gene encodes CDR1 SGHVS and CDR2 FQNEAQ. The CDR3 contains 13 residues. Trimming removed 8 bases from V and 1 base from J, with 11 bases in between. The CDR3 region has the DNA TGTGCCAGCGGAAGGGGGGTCCAAGAGACCCAGTACTTC. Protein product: CASGRGVQETQYF.

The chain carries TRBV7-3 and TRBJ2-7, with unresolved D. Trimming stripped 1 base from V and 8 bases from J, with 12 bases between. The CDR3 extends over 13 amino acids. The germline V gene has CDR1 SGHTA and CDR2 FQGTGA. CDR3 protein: CASSLNGAEKQYF. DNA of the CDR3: TGTGCCAGCAGCTTAAATGGTGCCGAGAAGCAGTACTTC.

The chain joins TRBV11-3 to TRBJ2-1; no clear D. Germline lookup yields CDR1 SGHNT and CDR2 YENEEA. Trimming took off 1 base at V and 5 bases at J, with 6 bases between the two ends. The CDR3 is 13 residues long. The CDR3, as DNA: TGTGCCAGCAGCTTAGGCCCAAACAATGAGCAGTTCTTC. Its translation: CASSLGPNNEQFF.

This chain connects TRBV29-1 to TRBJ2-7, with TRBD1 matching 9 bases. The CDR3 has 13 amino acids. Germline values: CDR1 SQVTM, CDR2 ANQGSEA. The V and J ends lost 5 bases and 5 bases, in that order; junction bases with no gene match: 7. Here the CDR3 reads CSVKTGQGNEQYF. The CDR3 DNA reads TGCAGCGTTAAGACGGGACAGGGTAACGAGCAGTACTTC.

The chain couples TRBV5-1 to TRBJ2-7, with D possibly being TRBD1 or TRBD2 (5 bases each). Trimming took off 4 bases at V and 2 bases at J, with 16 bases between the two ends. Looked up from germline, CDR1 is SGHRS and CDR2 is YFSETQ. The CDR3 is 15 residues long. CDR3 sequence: CASSLLGTSPYEQYF. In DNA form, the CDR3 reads TGCGCCAGCAGCCTGCTTGGGACCAGTCCCTACGAGCAGTACTTC.

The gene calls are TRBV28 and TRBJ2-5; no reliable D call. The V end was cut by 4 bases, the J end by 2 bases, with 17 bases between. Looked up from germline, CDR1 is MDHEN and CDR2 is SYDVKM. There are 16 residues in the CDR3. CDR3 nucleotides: TGTGCCAGCAGTTCCAATACATGGACCGTTCAAGAGACCCAGTACTTC. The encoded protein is CASSSNTWTVQETQYF.

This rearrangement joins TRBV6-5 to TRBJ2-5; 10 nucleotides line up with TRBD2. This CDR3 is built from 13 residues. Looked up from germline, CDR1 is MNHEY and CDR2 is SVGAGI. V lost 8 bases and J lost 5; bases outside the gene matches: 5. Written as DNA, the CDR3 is TGTGCCAGCGCTCTAGCGGGAGCCGAGACCCAGTACTTC. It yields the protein CASALAGAETQYF.

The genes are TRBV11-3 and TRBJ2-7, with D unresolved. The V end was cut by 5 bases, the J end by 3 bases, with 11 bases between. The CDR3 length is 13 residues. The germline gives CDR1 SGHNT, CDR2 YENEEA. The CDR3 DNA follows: TGTGCCAGCAGCCAAACCAGTGGCTACGAGCAGTACTTC. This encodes CASSQTSGYEQYF.

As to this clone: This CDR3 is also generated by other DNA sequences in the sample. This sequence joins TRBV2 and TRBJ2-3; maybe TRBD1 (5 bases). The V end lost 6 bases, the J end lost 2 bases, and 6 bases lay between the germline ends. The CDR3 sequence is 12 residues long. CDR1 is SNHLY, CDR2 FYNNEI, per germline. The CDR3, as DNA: TGTGCCAGCAGGACAGACACAGATACGCAGTATTTT. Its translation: CASRTDTDTQYF.

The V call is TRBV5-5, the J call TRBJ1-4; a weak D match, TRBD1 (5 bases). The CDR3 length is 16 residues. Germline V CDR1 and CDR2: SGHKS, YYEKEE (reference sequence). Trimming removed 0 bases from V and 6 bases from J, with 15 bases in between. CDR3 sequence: CASSLGWGMQDEKLFF. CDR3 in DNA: TGTGCCAGCAGCTTGGGGTGGGGCATGCAGGATGAAAAACTGTTTTTT.

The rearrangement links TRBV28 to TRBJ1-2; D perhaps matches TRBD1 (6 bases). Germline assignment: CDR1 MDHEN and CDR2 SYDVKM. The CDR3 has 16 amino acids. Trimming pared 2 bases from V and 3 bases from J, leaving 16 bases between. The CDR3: CASSLDPGAGHYGYTF. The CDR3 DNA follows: TGTGCCAGCAGTTTAGACCCGGGGGCGGGCCACTATGGCTACACCTTC.

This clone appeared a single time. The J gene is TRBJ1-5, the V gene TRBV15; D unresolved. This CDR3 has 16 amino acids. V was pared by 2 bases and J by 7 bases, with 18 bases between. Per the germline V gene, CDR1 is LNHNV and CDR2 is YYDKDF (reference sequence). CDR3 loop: CATSRPAVRPGQPQHF. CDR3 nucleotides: TGTGCCACCAGCAGACCGGCTGTGAGGCCGGGGCAGCCCCAGCATTTT.

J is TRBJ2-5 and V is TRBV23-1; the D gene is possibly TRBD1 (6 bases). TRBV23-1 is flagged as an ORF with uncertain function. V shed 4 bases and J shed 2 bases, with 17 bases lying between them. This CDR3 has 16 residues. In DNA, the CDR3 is TGCGCCAGCAGTCCGTGTACCAGACAGGAACAAGAGACCCAGTACTTC. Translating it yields CASSPCTRQEQETQYF.

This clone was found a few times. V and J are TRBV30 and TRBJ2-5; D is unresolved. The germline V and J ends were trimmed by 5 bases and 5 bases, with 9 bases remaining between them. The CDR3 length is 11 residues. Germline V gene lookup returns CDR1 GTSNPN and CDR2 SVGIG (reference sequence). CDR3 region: CAWGVGETQYF. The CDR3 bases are TGTGCCTGGGGGGTAGGGGAGACCCAGTACTTC.